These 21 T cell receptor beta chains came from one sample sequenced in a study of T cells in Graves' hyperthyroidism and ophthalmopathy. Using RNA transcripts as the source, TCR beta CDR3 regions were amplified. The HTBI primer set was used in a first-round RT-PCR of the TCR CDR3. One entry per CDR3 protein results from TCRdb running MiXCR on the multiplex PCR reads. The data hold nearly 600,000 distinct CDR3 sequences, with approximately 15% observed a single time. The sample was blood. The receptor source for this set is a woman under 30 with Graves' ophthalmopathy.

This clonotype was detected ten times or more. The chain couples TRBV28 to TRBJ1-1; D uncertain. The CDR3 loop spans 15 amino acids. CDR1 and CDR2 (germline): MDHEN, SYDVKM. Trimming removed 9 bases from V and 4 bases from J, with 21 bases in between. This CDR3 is CASTQPGRLGTEAFF. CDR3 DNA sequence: TGTGCCAGTACCCAGCCAGGACGTTTAGGCACTGAAGCTTTCTTT.

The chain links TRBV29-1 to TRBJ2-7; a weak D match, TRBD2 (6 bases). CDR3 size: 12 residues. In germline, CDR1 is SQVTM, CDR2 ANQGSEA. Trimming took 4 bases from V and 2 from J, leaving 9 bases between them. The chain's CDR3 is CSVGDSAYEQYF. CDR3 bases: TGCAGCGTTGGGGACTCGGCCTACGAGCAGTACTTC.

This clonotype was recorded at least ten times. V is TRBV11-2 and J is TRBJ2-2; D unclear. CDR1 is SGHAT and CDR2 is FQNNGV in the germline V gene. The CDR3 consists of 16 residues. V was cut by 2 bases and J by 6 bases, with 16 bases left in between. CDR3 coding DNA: TGTGCCAGCAGCTTAAGGCGGATAGCCACCGCCGGGGAGCTGTTTTTT. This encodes CASSLRRIATAGELFF.

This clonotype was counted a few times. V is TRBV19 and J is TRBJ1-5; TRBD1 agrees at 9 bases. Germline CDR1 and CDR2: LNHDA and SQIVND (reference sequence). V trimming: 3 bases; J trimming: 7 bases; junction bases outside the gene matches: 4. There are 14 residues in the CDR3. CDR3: CASSIAQGAQPQHF. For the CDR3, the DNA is TGTGCCAGTAGTATCGCACAGGGGGCACAGCCCCAGCATTTT.

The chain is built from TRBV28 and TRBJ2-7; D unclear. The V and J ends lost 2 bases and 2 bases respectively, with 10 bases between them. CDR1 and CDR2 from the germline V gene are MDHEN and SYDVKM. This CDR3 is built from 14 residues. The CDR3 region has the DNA TGTGCCAGCAGTTTAATCCTCAATACCTACGAGCAGTACTTC. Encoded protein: CASSLILNTYEQYF.

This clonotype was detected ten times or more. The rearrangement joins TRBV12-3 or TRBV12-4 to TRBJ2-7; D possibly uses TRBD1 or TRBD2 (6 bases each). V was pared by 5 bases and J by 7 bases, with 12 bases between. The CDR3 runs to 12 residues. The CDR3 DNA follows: TGTGCCAGCAGTCCAAGGGGGGAGGAGCAGTACTTC. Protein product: CASSPRGEEQYF.

The DNA of the CDR3 is TGTGCCAGTAGTCCTAGGGGGTCGCGGGACACTGAAGCTTTCTTT. It is translated as CASSPRGSRDTEAFF. The chain links TRBV19 to TRBJ1-1; a possible D gene is TRBD1 (6 bases). The length of the CDR3 is 15 residues. Trimming removed 5 bases from V and 3 bases from J, with 16 bases in between. Germline assignment: CDR1 LNHDA and CDR2 SQIVND (reference sequence).

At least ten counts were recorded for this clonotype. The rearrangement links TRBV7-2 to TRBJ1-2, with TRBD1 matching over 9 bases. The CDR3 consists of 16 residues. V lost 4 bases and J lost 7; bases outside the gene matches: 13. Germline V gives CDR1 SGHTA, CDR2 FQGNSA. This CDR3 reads CASSWYWSGTGSGYTF. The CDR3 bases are TGTGCCAGCAGCTGGTATTGGTCCGGGACAGGGAGTGGCTACACCTTC.

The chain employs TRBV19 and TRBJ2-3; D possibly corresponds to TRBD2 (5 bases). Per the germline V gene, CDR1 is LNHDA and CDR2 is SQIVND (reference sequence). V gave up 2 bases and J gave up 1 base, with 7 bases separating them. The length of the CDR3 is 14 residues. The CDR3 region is CASSIISGTDTQYF. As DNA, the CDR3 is TGTGCCAGTAGTATAATTAGCGGCACAGATACGCAGTATTTT.

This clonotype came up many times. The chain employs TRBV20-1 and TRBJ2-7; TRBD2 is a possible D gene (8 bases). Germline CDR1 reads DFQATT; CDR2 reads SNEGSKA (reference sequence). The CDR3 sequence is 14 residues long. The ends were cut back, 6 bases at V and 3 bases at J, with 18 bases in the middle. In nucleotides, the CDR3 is TGCAGTGCGACGGGGGGGACAGACAGCTACGAGCAGTACTTC. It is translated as CSATGGTDSYEQYF.

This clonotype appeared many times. CDR3 nucleotide sequence: TGTGCCAGCAGCCCCCAGCCGGAGCGGGCGTCCTACGAGCAGTACTTC. Residues: CASSPQPERASYEQYF. This sequence joins TRBV7-9 and TRBJ2-7, with a weak D call TRBD2 (6 bases). The CDR3 has 16 amino acids. CDR1 is SEHNR, CDR2 FQNEAQ, per germline (reference sequence). V was cut by 5 bases and J by 1 base, with 18 bases left in between.

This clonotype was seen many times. CDR3 sequence: CSARVLAGGAYNEQFF. The CDR3 DNA is TGCAGTGCTAGAGTCCTAGCGGGAGGCGCCTACAATGAGCAGTTCTTC. The chain is built from TRBV20-1 and TRBJ2-1; TRBD2 aligns across 11 bases. The CDR3 has 16 residues. The J segment lost 2 bases and the V segment lost 1 base, leaving 4 bases of the junction unmatched. CDR1 DFQATT and CDR2 SNEGSKA come from the germline V gene (reference sequence).

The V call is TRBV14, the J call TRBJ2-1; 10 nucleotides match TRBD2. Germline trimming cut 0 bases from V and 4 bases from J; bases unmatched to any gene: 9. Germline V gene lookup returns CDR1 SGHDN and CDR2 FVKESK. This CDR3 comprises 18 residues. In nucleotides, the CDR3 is TGTGCCAGCAGCCAAGATAGGAGCGGACTAGCGGTTTACAATGAGCAGTTCTTC. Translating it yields CASSQDRSGLAVYNEQFF.

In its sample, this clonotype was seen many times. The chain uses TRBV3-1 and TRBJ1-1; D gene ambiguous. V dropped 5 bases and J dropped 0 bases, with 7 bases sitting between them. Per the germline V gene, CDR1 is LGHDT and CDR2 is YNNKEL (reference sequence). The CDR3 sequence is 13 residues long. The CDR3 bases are TGTGCCAGCAGCGATACACTGAACACTGAAGCTTTCTTT. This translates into CASSDTLNTEAFF.

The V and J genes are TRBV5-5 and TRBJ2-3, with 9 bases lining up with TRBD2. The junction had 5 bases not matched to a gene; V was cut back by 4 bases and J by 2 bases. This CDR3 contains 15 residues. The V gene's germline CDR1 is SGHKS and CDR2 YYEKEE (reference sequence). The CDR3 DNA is TGTGCCAGCAGCCCTCTAGCGGGGCCCACAGATACGCAGTATTTT. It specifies CASSPLAGPTDTQYF.

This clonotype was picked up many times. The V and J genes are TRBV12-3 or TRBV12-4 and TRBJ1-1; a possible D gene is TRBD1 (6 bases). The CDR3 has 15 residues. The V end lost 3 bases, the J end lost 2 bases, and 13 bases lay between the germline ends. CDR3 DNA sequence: TGTGCCAGCAGTTTGGGGGCTCACAGAAACACTGAAGCTTTCTTT. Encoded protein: CASSLGAHRNTEAFF.

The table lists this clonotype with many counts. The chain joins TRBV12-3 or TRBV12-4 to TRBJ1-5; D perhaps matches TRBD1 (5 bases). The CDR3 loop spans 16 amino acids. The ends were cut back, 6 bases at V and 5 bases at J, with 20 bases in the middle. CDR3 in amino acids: CASRGVWGTHHQPQHF. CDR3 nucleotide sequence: TGTGCCAGCAGGGGGGTGTGGGGGACGCATCATCAGCCCCAGCATTTT.

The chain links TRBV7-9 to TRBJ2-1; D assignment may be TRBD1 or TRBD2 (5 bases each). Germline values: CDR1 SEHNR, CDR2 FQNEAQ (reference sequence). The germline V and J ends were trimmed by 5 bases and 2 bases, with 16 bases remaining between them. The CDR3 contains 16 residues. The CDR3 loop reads CASSPPGRLTYNEQFF. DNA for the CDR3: TGTGCCAGCAGCCCCCCAGGGAGATTGACCTACAATGAGCAGTTCTTC.

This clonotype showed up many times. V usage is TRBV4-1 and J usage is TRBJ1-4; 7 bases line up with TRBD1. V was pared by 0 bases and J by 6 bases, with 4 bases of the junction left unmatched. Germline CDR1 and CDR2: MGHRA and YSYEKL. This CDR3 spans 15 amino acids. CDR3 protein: CASSQDQGVDEKLFF. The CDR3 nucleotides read TGCGCCAGCAGCCAAGATCAGGGGGTGGATGAAAAACTGTTTTTT.

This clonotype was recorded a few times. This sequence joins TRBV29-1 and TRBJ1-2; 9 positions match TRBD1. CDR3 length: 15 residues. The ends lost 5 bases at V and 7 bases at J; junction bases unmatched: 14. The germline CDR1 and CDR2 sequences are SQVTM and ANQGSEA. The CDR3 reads CSVSAGTGYKSGYTF. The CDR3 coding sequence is TGCAGCGTTTCCGCCGGGACAGGGTACAAAAGTGGCTACACCTTC.

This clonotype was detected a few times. DNA for the CDR3: TGTGCCACCAGCAGAGATGGGGGGGATAATGAGCAGTTCTTC. Translated, it gives CATSRDGGDNEQFF. This chain links TRBV15 with TRBJ2-1; 7 nucleotides line up with TRBD2. The V segment lost 0 bases and the J segment 7 bases; nucleotides outside the gene matches: 3. The CDR3 spans 14 residues. In germline, CDR1 is LNHNV, CDR2 YYDKDF (reference sequence). Together with reference TRBV15 and TRBJ2-1, the CDR3 gives the full variable domain: DAMVIQNPRYQVTQFGKPVTLSCSQTLNHNVMYWYQQKSSQAPKLLFHYYDKDFNNEADTPDNFQSRRPNTSFCFLDIRSPGLGDTAMYLCATSRDGGDNEQFFGPGTRLTVL.